The next 20 T cell receptor beta chains were all read from a single sample in a study of cytomegalovirus exposure and HLA in healthy donors. Both 60 Vbeta primers and 13 Jbeta primers went into the PCR. Data came from immunoSEQ multiplex PCR; TCRdb stores just in-frame clones and leaves some out. The table has about 150,000 clones, around 79% seen once. The specimen was PBMCs. All receptors come from a man younger than 35 in good health and CMV-seronegative.

This clone was recorded only once. CDR3 amino acids: CASSLYRLDLQTDTQYF. The CDR3 DNA is TGTGCCAGCAGTTTGTATAGACTAGATCTACAAACAGATACGCAGTATTTT. The V call is TRBV28, the J call TRBJ2-3, with D maybe TRBD2 (6 bases). V was trimmed by 3 bases and J by 3 bases, leaving 19 bases between them. CDR1 and CDR2 (germline): MDHEN, SYDVKM. The CDR3 loop spans 17 amino acids. Full variable domain (rest looked up from reference TRBV28 and TRBJ2-3): DVKVTQSSRYLVKRTGEKVFLECVQDMDHENMFWYRQDPGLGLRLIYFSYDVKMKEKGDIPEGYSVSREKKERFSLILESASTNQTSMYLCASSLYRLDLQTDTQYFGPGTRLTVL.

The chain is built from TRBV10-2 and TRBJ2-1; 8 positions agree with TRBD1. With 5 bases clipped from V and 1 base from J, the junction kept 10 bases outside the gene matches. The CDR3 covers 17 residues. Germline V gives CDR1 WSHSY, CDR2 SAAADI. The CDR3 region has the DNA TGCGCCAGCAGTCAGGCCTACAGGGGGGCTTCCTACAATGAGCAGTTCTTC. Residues: CASSQAYRGASYNEQFF.

This clone was seen a handful of times. The V call is TRBV10-3, the J call TRBJ1-1; TRBD1 matches 10 bases. The CDR3 extends over 14 amino acids. Trimming took 4 bases from V and 3 from J; bases not matched to a gene: 2. Germline V CDR1 and CDR2: ENHRY, SYGVKD. The CDR3, as DNA: TGTGCCATCAGTGGGGGACAGGGGTACACTGAAGCTTTCTTT. This translates into CAISGGQGYTEAFF.

The V call is TRBV2, the J call TRBJ2-7; 14 nucleotides line up with TRBD2. CDR1 is SNHLY, CDR2 FYNNEI, per germline. Losses at the gene ends were 8 bases for V and 2 bases for J; bases not matched to a gene: 5. The CDR3 is 15 amino acids. CDR3 DNA sequence: TGTGCCAGCGCCAGACTAGCGGGAGGGCCCTACGAGCAGTACTTC. Protein product: CASARLAGGPYEQYF.

This chain joins TRBV6-5 and TRBJ1-2; no clear D. Germline loops: CDR1 MNHEY, CDR2 SVGAGI. There are 13 residues in the CDR3. V dropped 8 bases and J dropped 0 bases, with 10 bases sitting between them. CDR3 coding DNA: TGTGCCAGCCGGAGCCCTACTAACTATGGCTACACCTTC. Protein sequence: CASRSPTNYGYTF.

The V and J genes are TRBV11-3 and TRBJ2-3; no clear D gene. V was cut by 0 bases and J by 5 bases, with 9 bases left in between. Germline V gene sequence: CDR1 SGHNT, CDR2 YENEEA. This CDR3 is 14 amino acids long. CDR3 in amino acids: CASSLDLSEDTQYF. CDR3 DNA sequence: TGTGCCAGCAGCTTAGATCTTAGTGAAGATACGCAGTATTTT.

This clone has a single count. J is TRBJ2-3 and V is TRBV5-1; a possible D gene is TRBD1 (5 bases). The CDR3 covers 15 residues. V was pared by 0 bases and J by 2 bases, with 10 bases between. Germline CDR1 is SGHRS and CDR2 is YFSETQ. CDR3 loop: CASSLEGFYTDTQYF. CDR3 DNA sequence: TGCGCCAGCAGCTTGGAGGGGTTCTACACAGATACGCAGTATTTT.

The chain joins TRBV11-2 to TRBJ1-2; D is uncertain. Germline CDR1 is SGHAT and CDR2 is FQNNGV. V gave up 8 bases and J gave up 8 bases, with 9 bases separating them. The CDR3 runs 10 residues. CDR3 region: CASSAGGYTF. The CDR3 DNA reads TGTGCCAGCTCGGCGGGGGGCTACACCTTC. Based on the CDR3 plus reference TRBV11-2 and TRBJ1-2, the full variable domain is EAGVAQSPRYKIIEKRQSVAFWCNPISGHATLYWYQQILGQGPKLLIQFQNNGVVDDSQLPKDRFSAERLKGVDSTLKIQPAKLEDSAVYLCASSAGGYTFGSGTRLTVV.

V gene TRBV11-2 combines with J gene TRBJ2-5; TRBD1 is a possible D gene (6 bases). V was shortened by 3 bases and J by 3 bases, with 11 bases between the two germline ends. This CDR3 has 14 residues. Germline-derived CDR1 and CDR2 are SGHAT and FQNNGV. CDR3 protein: CASSFGTSKETQYF. The CDR3 nucleotides read TGTGCCAGCAGCTTCGGGACATCTAAAGAGACCCAGTACTTC.

The chain uses TRBV5-8 and TRBJ2-1; unclear D gene. The germline V gene has CDR1 SGHTS and CDR2 YDEGEE. Trimming removed 4 bases from V and 1 base from J, with 15 bases in between. The CDR3 contains 16 residues. CDR3 sequence (DNA): TGTGCCAGCAGCCCTACTACGAGCGAGTCCTACAATGAGCAGTTCTTC. It specifies CASSPTTSESYNEQFF.

The CDR3 DNA reads TGCGCCAGCAGCCTACTCCCCCCCTACGAGCAGTACTTC. It codes for CASSLLPPYEQYF. V gene TRBV5-1 combines with J gene TRBJ2-7; D is undetermined. The CDR3 runs to 13 residues. Germline V gene data show CDR1 as SGHRS and CDR2 as YFSETQ. Trimming removed 4 bases at V and 2 bases at J, with 10 bases between.

The V gene is TRBV6-1, the J gene TRBJ1-1, with 10 bases identical to TRBD1. The V gene's germline CDR1 is MNHNS and CDR2 SASEGT. V shed 8 bases and J 8 bases; nucleotides not matched to a gene: 11. The CDR3 contains 14 residues. CDR3 sequence: CASDEDRGFWEAFF. CDR3 bases: TGTGCCAGCGATGAGGACAGGGGGTTTTGGGAAGCTTTCTTT.

The chain has TRBV28 and TRBJ1-3, with 10 bases that match TRBD1. This CDR3 is 19 amino acids long. The V segment lost 5 bases and the J segment 0 bases; nucleotides outside the gene matches: 13. The germline V gene has CDR1 MDHEN and CDR2 SYDVKM. CDR3 protein: CASSPWTGGDFFSGNTIYF. Here the CDR3 DNA reads TGTGCCAGCAGTCCCTGGACAGGGGGTGATTTCTTCTCTGGAAACACCATATATTTT.

Only a few counts were recorded for this clone. The V gene is TRBV28, the J gene TRBJ2-5; possibly TRBD1 for D (6 bases). Matching the DNA end better, TRBJ2-7 makes the J call doubtful. From germline, CDR1 is MDHEN and CDR2 SYDVKM. This CDR3 has 13 residues. CDR3 sequence: CASMGTGWYEQYF. CDR3 bases: TGTGCCAGCATGGGCACAGGGTGGTACGAGCAGTACTTC.

The V and J genes are TRBV19 and TRBJ1-5; 10 bases map to TRBD1. The V gene end was trimmed by 7 bases and the J gene end by 5 bases; junction bases not matched to a gene: 8. Germline assignment: CDR1 LNHDA and CDR2 SQIVND (reference sequence). This CDR3 is built from 15 residues. The CDR3 loop reads CASTETGGVDQPQHF. CDR3 DNA: TGTGCCAGTACGGAGACAGGGGGCGTGGATCAGCCCCAGCATTTT.

J is TRBJ2-3 and V is TRBV21-1; the table's TRBD2 call for D was not verified on the DNA. TRBV21-1 is an annotated pseudogene. CDR3 size: 15 residues. The CDR3 DNA is TGTGCCAGCAGTGAAGAGGGCAGGAGCACAGATACGCAGTATTTT. Translation: CASSEEGRSTDTQYF.

The CDR3 DNA reads TGTGCCAGCGGTCCGGGACACCGTGAAGCTTTCTTT. As protein: CASGPGHREAFF. The gene calls are TRBV7-8 and TRBJ1-1, with D maybe TRBD1 (6 bases). V shed 8 bases and J shed 7 bases, with 14 bases lying between them. CDR1 and CDR2 (germline): SGHVS, FQNEAQ. The CDR3 is made up of 12 amino acids. The full variable domain, completed using reference TRBV7-8 and TRBJ1-1, is GAGVSQSPRYKVAKRGQDVALRCDPISGHVSLFWYQQALGQGPEFLTYFQNEAQLDKSGLPSDRFFAERPEGSVSTLKIQRTQQEDSAVYLCASGPGHREAFFGQGTRLTVV.

This clone has more than one count but fewer than ten. The chain combines TRBV14 with TRBJ2-2; tentatively, D is TRBD1 (5 bases). CDR1 SGHDN and CDR2 FVKESK come from the germline V gene. Trimming took off 4 bases at V and 3 bases at J, with 9 bases between the two ends. The CDR3 extends over 14 amino acids. CDR3 sequence (DNA): TGTGCCAGCAGCCTGAAACAGGACACCGGGGAGCTGTTTTTT. Translated: CASSLKQDTGELFF.

The V call is TRBV19, the J call TRBJ1-1, with 8 nucleotides matching TRBD1. Germline V gene data show CDR1 as LNHDA and CDR2 as SQIVND (reference sequence). There are 14 residues in the CDR3. After removal of 10 bases from V and 4 bases from J, the junction contained 11 bases not matched to a gene. This CDR3 is CATEPKQGGTEAFF. The DNA of the CDR3 is TGTGCCACCGAGCCCAAACAGGGGGGCACTGAAGCTTTCTTT.

The chain is built from TRBV7-9 and TRBJ2-1; 7 nucleotides match TRBD2. Germline assignment: CDR1 SEHNR and CDR2 FQNEAQ (reference sequence). V lost 5 bases and J lost 9; bases outside the gene matches: 4. CDR3 length equals 12 residues. CDR3 nucleotide sequence: TGTGCCAGCAGCCCCCCTAGCGGTGAGCAGTTCTTC. Protein: CASSPPSGEQFF.